This T cell receptor beta chain originates from a study of PD-1 blockade in classical Hodgkin lymphoma. Findings and limits, study-wide: Patients starting nivolumab under 1 year after ASCT were excluded.

Germline loops: CDR1 LNHDA, CDR2 SQIVND (reference sequence). CDR3 length equals 11 residues. Between the trimmed V and J ends, which lost 6 bases and 7 bases, there was a span of 9 bases. Every single patient, without exception, relapsed after autologous stem cell transplantation, and brentuximab vedotin exposure varied. Sequencing used immunoSEQ multiplex PCR; TCRdb keeps in-frame clones, though not all of them. Here the sample spans about 93,000 clones, 80% to 95% being singletons. Points on this clone: Antigen unknown.

The sequencing here drew on peripheral blood mononuclear cells (PBMCs), taken before the second cycle of nivolumab. This chain joins TRBV19 and TRBJ1-2, with D unclear. The clonotype originates from a human donor with classical Hodgkin lymphoma. The CDR3: CASRHIGGYTF. Written as DNA, the CDR3 is TGTGCCAGTAGACATATAGGTGGCTACACCTTC.